The 30 T cell receptor beta chains below were found in one sample sequenced in a study of T cell repertoires in cytomegalovirus infection. No antigen has been assigned to these receptors. Each CDR3 protein is one row after TCRdb ran MiXCR on the reads. The table includes hundreds of thousands of distinct CDR3 sequences, approximately 30% detected once. Specimen: cultured CD8+ T cells from PBMCs, collected from culture after CMV antigen stimulation. The receptors here all came from a human donor in good health (CMV status not recorded). Some clones in this sample may be carry-over from other donors' samples.

This clonotype has a count of ten or more. V is TRBV14 and J is TRBJ1-1, with a possible D match to TRBD1 (5 bases). Germline V lookup: CDR1 SGHDN, CDR2 FVKESK. The CDR3 extends over 17 amino acids. V was shortened by 3 bases and J by 1 base, with 18 bases between the two germline ends. CDR3 region: CASSHQGWGIKNTEAFF. The CDR3 coding sequence is TGTGCCAGCAGCCATCAAGGGTGGGGGATTAAGAACACTGAAGCTTTCTTT.

Only a few counts were recorded for this clonotype. This chain connects TRBV12-5 to TRBJ1-5, with 12 bases aligning to TRBD1. Per germline, CDR1 LGHNT and CDR2 FRNRAP. The trim removed 7 bases at V and 6 bases at J, leaving 13 bases unmatched. There are 17 residues in the CDR3. In nucleotides, the CDR3 is TGTGCTAGTGCCCCCGAAGAATGGGACAGGGGGCTTCAGCCCCAGCATTTT. Protein product: CASAPEEWDRGLQPQHF.

This chain joins TRBV6-8 and TRBJ1-5; TRBD1 might be the D (6 bases). V gave up 5 bases and J gave up 2 bases, with 16 bases separating them. The CDR3 loop spans 16 amino acids. CDR1 and CDR2 from the germline V gene are MNHGY and SAAAGT. The CDR3 sequence is CASSQGYGEGNQPQHF. The CDR3 coding sequence is TGTGCCAGCAGTCAGGGGTACGGGGAAGGCAATCAGCCCCAGCATTTT.

This chain uses TRBV7-9 with TRBJ2-7, with 9 bases fitting TRBD1. J lost 6 bases, V lost 4 bases, and 10 bases had no gene match. The CDR3 covers 15 residues. CDR1 and CDR2 (germline): SEHNR, FQNEAQ (reference sequence). CDR3: CASSSPGTGLTEQYF. CDR3 in DNA: TGTGCCAGCAGCTCCCCCGGGACAGGGCTAACCGAGCAGTACTTC. Full variable domain (outside the CDR3, taken from reference TRBV7-9 and TRBJ2-7): DTGVSQNPRHKITKRGQNVTFRCDPISEHNRLYWYRQTLGQGPEFLTYFQNEAQLEKSRLLSDRFSAERPKGSFSTLEIQRTEQGDSAMYLCASSSPGTGLTEQYFGPGTRLTVT.

This clonotype was found a few times. The J gene is TRBJ2-5, the V gene TRBV7-3; TRBD1 matches at 8 bases. Looked up from germline, CDR1 is SGHTA and CDR2 is FQGTGA. The V segment lost 5 bases and the J segment 3 bases; nucleotides outside the gene matches: 5. The CDR3 has 14 amino acids. The CDR3 reads CASSHTGGKETQYF. The CDR3 nucleotides are TGTGCCAGCAGCCACACAGGGGGTAAAGAGACCCAGTACTTC.

A word on this clonotype: At one of its ends the junction is not consistent with the germline gene, which may arise from a read error. The chain joins TRBV19 to TRBJ2-7; the match to TRBD2 covers 8 bases. This CDR3 region has 14 residues. Germline CDR1 reads LNHDA; CDR2 reads SQIVND (reference sequence). CDR3 sequence: CACSLSGGFYEQYF. CDR3 sequence (DNA): TGTGCCTGTAGTCTAAGCGGGGGTTTTTACGAGCAGTACTTC.

The genes are TRBV10-3 and TRBJ1-1, with D possibly matching TRBD1 (6 bases). Germline loops: CDR1 ENHRY, CDR2 SYGVKD. Trimming took off 7 bases at V and 0 bases at J, with 18 bases between the two ends. The CDR3 extends over 16 amino acids. CDR3 protein: CAIKPELGQLNTEAFF. CDR3 coding DNA: TGTGCCATCAAGCCCGAACTGGGACAATTGAACACTGAAGCTTTCTTT.

This clonotype has only a few counts. The chain recombines TRBV6-6 with TRBJ1-1; a possible D gene is TRBD1 (6 bases). CDR1 is MNHNY, CDR2 SVGAGI, per germline (reference sequence). The CDR3 contains 15 residues. The V gene lost 8 bases and the J gene lost 4 bases, with 20 bases spanning the gap. The CDR3 DNA is TGTGCCAGCGGCAGGGGTGGTGGCGCGGGCACTGAAGCTTTCTTT. It codes for CASGRGGGAGTEAFF.

This clonotype came up a few times. This sequence joins TRBV5-6 and TRBJ2-7; D might be TRBD1 or TRBD2, each matching 5 bases. This CDR3 is built from 16 residues. CDR1 and CDR2 (germline): SGHDT, YYEEEE. V dropped 1 base and J dropped 0 bases, with 14 bases sitting between them. CDR3 sequence reads: CASSLTGAIFSYEQYF. The CDR3 nucleotides are TGTGCCAGCAGCTTGACCGGGGCTATCTTCTCCTACGAGCAGTACTTC.

This clonotype was seen a handful of times. The chain links TRBV13 to TRBJ2-5; TRBD2 matches 9 bases. Germline V gene data show CDR1 as PRHDT and CDR2 as FYEKMQ (reference sequence). CDR3 length: 16 amino acids. V shed 4 bases, J shed 2 bases, and the junction held 8 bases outside the gene matches. This chain's CDR3 is CASSSARTSEQETQYF. The CDR3 nucleotides read TGTGCCAGCAGCTCGGCTCGGACTAGCGAACAAGAGACCCAGTACTTC.

Points on this clonotype: A read error may produce the germline difference seen at one junction end. The chain is built from TRBV28 and TRBJ1-1; D remains unclear. This CDR3 has 13 amino acids. Germline V CDR1 and CDR2: MDHEN, SYDVKM. CDR3 sequence (DNA): TGTGCCAGCAGTTTAGATTTGAAAACTGAAGCTTTCTTT. Its translation: CASSLDLKTEAFF.

The V and J genes are TRBV12-3 or TRBV12-4 and TRBJ1-5; D is possibly TRBD1 (5 bases). Trimming left V 3 bases short and J 0 bases short, with 15 bases between. CDR3 length equals 17 residues. The CDR3 here is CASSFGRVDYSNQPQHF. The CDR3 DNA follows: TGTGCCAGCAGTTTTGGCAGGGTGGACTATAGCAATCAGCCCCAGCATTTT.

The chain couples TRBV7-8 to TRBJ2-3; TRBD2 aligns across 15 bases. Germline trimming cut 7 bases from V and 5 bases from J; bases unmatched to any gene: 16. This CDR3 has 19 amino acids. The V gene's germline CDR1 is SGHVS and CDR2 FQNEAQ. The CDR3 sequence: CASISGLAGGKPYRDTQYF. The CDR3 DNA is TGTGCCAGCATATCGGGACTAGCGGGGGGAAAACCCTATCGAGATACGCAGTATTTT.

CDR3 region: CASSMVNFNEQFF. CDR3 DNA: TGTGCCAGTAGTATGGTTAACTTCAATGAGCAGTTCTTC. The V gene is TRBV19, the J gene TRBJ2-1; D is unresolved. The ends were cut back, 3 bases at V and 6 bases at J, with 9 bases in the middle. This CDR3 region has 13 residues. Germline CDR1 and CDR2: LNHDA and SQIVND (reference sequence).

This chain connects TRBV19 to TRBJ1-5; TRBD1 matches 7 bases. The ends lost 7 bases at V and 6 bases at J; junction bases unmatched: 12. The CDR3 extends over 15 amino acids. Germline V gene sequence: CDR1 LNHDA, CDR2 SQIVND (reference sequence). The CDR3 protein is CASMVGGSLVQPQHF. The CDR3 nucleotides are TGTGCCAGTATGGTAGGGGGCTCTTTGGTTCAGCCCCAGCATTTT.

This chain joins TRBV27 and TRBJ1-1; 8 bases fit TRBD1. The length of the CDR3 is 15 residues. After removal of 3 bases from V and 6 bases from J, the junction contained 9 bases not matched to a gene. Germline V CDR1 and CDR2: MNHEY, SMNVEV (reference sequence). CDR3 residues: CASSFGQGARSEAFF. The CDR3, as DNA: TGTGCCAGCAGTTTTGGGCAGGGGGCCAGGTCTGAAGCTTTCTTT.

This clonotype was observed a few times. CDR3 residues: CATGDKGSYEQYV. Written as DNA, the CDR3 is TGTGCCACCGGGGATAAAGGGTCCTACGAGCAGTACGTC. The chain carries TRBV15 and TRBJ2-7; D gene unclear. This CDR3 has 13 amino acids. V lost 8 bases and J 1 base, leaving 12 bases between the germline ends. In germline, CDR1 is LNHNV, CDR2 YYDKDF (reference sequence).

The chain combines TRBV4-2 with TRBJ2-2; D uncertain. The CDR3 totals 16 residues. The germline V gene has CDR1 LGHNA and CDR2 YNFKEQ. Deletions cut 0 bases from V and 1 base from J, with 9 bases between. The CDR3 loop is CASSQDRARNTGELFF. For the CDR3, the DNA is TGTGCCAGCAGCCAAGATCGGGCACGGAACACCGGGGAGCTGTTTTTT.

This chain connects TRBV6-5 to TRBJ2-6; D is uncertain. Trimming stripped 5 bases from V and 2 bases from J, with 10 bases between. Per germline, CDR1 MNHEY and CDR2 SVGAGI. This CDR3 contains 15 residues. CDR3 region: CASSEIGAGANVLTF. In DNA, the CDR3 is TGTGCCAGCAGTGAAATCGGTGCTGGGGCCAACGTCCTGACTTTC.

The V call is TRBV5-4, the J call TRBJ1-2; D might be TRBD1 (6 bases). V lost 5 bases, J lost 7 bases, and 9 bases lay in between. The CDR3 covers 11 residues. Germline V gene data show CDR1 as SGHNT and CDR2 as YYREEE (reference sequence). The CDR3 region has the DNA TGTGCCAGCAGGGAGGGGGTTGGCTACACCTTC. It translates to CASREGVGYTF.

V is TRBV10-3 and J is TRBJ2-5; D is unresolved. This CDR3 has 11 amino acids. V lost 3 bases and J 4 bases, leaving 3 bases between the germline ends. CDR1 and CDR2 (germline): ENHRY, SYGVKD. In nucleotides, the CDR3 is TGTGCCATCAGTGACCGAGAGACCCAGTACTTC. Translated, it gives CAISDRETQYF.

In this sample, this clonotype turned up a few times. The gene calls are TRBV7-8 and TRBJ2-1; 8 nucleotides agree with TRBD2. Unmatched junction bases numbered 7, after V lost 5 bases and J lost 7 bases. Germline lookup yields CDR1 SGHVS and CDR2 FQNEAQ. CDR3 length equals 14 residues. Here the CDR3 DNA reads TGTGCCAGCAGCCCGCCCCCGGGGGGGAATGAGCAGTTCTTC. Translation: CASSPPPGGNEQFF.

The DNA for the CDR3 is TGTGCCAGCAGCCAAAACTCCGGGAATGGCTACACCTTC. Translating gives CASSQNSGNGYTF. The chain joins TRBV4-2 to TRBJ1-2; no reliable D call. The germline V and J ends were trimmed by 2 bases and 6 bases, with 10 bases remaining between them. The length of the CDR3 is 13 residues. CDR1 and CDR2 (germline): LGHNA, YNFKEQ.

This clonotype has only a few counts. The V call is TRBV5-4, the J call TRBJ1-1; 8 nucleotides match TRBD1. The CDR3 sequence is 15 residues long. J was trimmed by 4 bases and V by 5 bases; bases with no gene match: 10. Germline V gene sequence: CDR1 SGHNT, CDR2 YYREEE (reference sequence). This CDR3 is CASSSRQGMATEAFF. The DNA of the CDR3 is TGTGCCAGCAGTAGTCGACAGGGGATGGCCACTGAAGCTTTCTTT.

J is TRBJ1-5 and V is TRBV4-1; 9 nucleotides match TRBD1. Germline CDR1 reads MGHRA; CDR2 reads YSYEKL. The V and J ends lost 3 bases and 5 bases, in that order; junction bases with no gene match: 17. This CDR3 spans 19 amino acids. This CDR3 reads CASSQRSPGQGIGDQPQHF. CDR3 nucleotide sequence: TGCGCCAGCAGCCAGCGGTCTCCGGGACAGGGTATAGGCGATCAGCCCCAGCATTTT.

The V gene is TRBV27, the J gene TRBJ2-5; TRBD1 or TRBD2 may be the D gene (5 bases each). This CDR3 contains 15 residues. The V gene lost 0 bases and the J gene lost 5 bases, with 13 bases spanning the gap. Germline values: CDR1 MNHEY, CDR2 SMNVEV (reference sequence). CDR3 loop: CASSLSWGSFETQYF. In DNA form, the CDR3 reads TGTGCCAGCAGTTTATCGTGGGGGTCTTTTGAGACCCAGTACTTC.

This clonotype was seen just once. For the CDR3, the DNA is TGTGCTAGTGGAGAAGCGGGGTCCTTACAAGAGACCCAGTACTTC. Its protein is CASGEAGSLQETQYF. The genes are TRBV12-5 and TRBJ2-5, with 7 bases fitting TRBD2. With V trimmed by 6 bases and J by 2 bases, 9 bases remained unmatched. The CDR3 runs to 15 residues. Germline CDR1 is LGHNT and CDR2 is FRNRAP.

This clonotype occurred a few times. CDR3 in amino acids: CASSSTLWDSTGELFF. CDR3 sequence (DNA): TGTGCCAGCAGCTCGACTCTTTGGGACAGTACCGGGGAGCTGTTTTTT. The V and J genes are TRBV7-9 and TRBJ2-2, with 7 positions matching TRBD1. V shed 4 bases, J shed 5 bases, and the junction held 10 bases outside the gene matches. This CDR3 spans 16 amino acids. From germline, CDR1 is SEHNR and CDR2 FQNEAQ (reference sequence).

V usage is TRBV27 and J usage is TRBJ1-5; 7 bases align to TRBD1. The CDR3 runs to 15 residues. From germline, CDR1 is MNHEY and CDR2 SMNVEV (reference sequence). The V and J ends lost 3 bases and 11 bases, in that order; junction bases with no gene match: 13. The CDR3 DNA reads as TGTGCCAGCAGTTTTCTCCCCCCAGGTGACAGGGCCCAGCATTTT. Its protein product is CASSFLPPGDRAQHF.

The table lists this clonotype with a few counts. The genes are TRBV6-6 and TRBJ2-1; a weak D match, TRBD2 (7 bases). Trimming left V 0 bases short and J 7 bases short, with 13 bases between. Germline loops: CDR1 MNHNY, CDR2 SVGAGI (reference sequence). This CDR3 has 15 amino acids. The CDR3 reads CASSYSGGVRNEQFF. As DNA, the CDR3 is TGTGCCAGCAGTTACTCAGGGGGGGTTAGGAATGAGCAGTTCTTC.